This paragraph reports one T cell receptor (beta chain). There is no known antigen for this receptor. No base quality information exists; no much larger clone differs at one position. Systemically healthy Caucasian individuals from Russia, 35 to 50 in total and aged about 6 to 100 years, were included as donors. Ten milliliters of peripheral blood were drawn from each donor into EDTA-treated Vacutainer tubes. Ficoll-Paque density-gradient centrifugation was used to isolate PBMCs, with at least 6.5 million per sample. Total RNA, at least 5 micrograms per sample, was extracted from PBMCs with Trizol reagent. For every donor, an aliquot of PBMCs went through flow cytometry to measure the percentages of naive CD45RAhigh/CD27high T cells. The sample is drawn from a study of blood T cells in healthy people across ages (dated by TCRdb to the mid-2010s). Looking at the study overall: In model experiments, template switching captured roughly one uniquely barcoded TCR beta cDNA molecule for every two T cells. To track age-related changes in TCR beta repertoire diversity, the study relied on deep sequencing normalized with unique cDNA molecular identifiers. The donors were divided into four age groups: young (average approximately 17 years), middle-aged (about 39), aged (around 59) and long-lived (about 79). To avoid experimental bias, donors of different ages were randomly spread across the sequencing lanes. Using the same blood draw, the study looked at two additional independent replicas of 1 million unique cDNA reads for two donors, one aged 18 to 30 and the other aged 80 or older. Summary of the overall study and its limitations: Donor CMV infection status was unknown, potentially confounding age-related changes in expanded clonotypes. The percentage of naive T cells measured by flow cytometry correlated strongly with observed TCR beta diversity. Since profiling was done on bulk unsorted PBMCs, naive and antigen-experienced compartments could not be conclusively compared. The long-lived group showed more naive CD4+ T cells, fewer expanded clones and increased TCR diversity than the aged group, suggesting age selection. As age increased, observed TCR beta diversity per million T cells dropped in a roughly linear way, and a significant reduction was already evident by age roughly 36. Estimates of total diversity based on one million sequenced T cells were regarded as lower bounds and as underestimates.

The library was obtained by 5' RACE. Sequenced using an Illumina HiSeq 2500. A second PCR of roughly 7 to 12 cycles was run with a J-beta primer mix and a sample-barcoded 5' primer. A unique molecular identifier was introduced onto each TCR beta cDNA molecule by a template-switch 5' adaptor carrying 12 random nucleotides. Each sample yielded at least 3 million CDR3-containing paired-end reads. First-strand cDNA was synthesized from all RNA with the Mint cDNA synthesis kit, primed by a TRBC-specific oligonucleotide. Following uracil-DNA glycosylase treatment, a first 18-cycle PCR with universal primers M1SS and BC2_uni_R was performed on all cDNA. The original pipeline was this. Normalization of each sample was performed by random selection of 1 million high-quality reads, each carrying a distinct molecular identifier. Instead of being binned into consensus sequences, reads with shared molecular identifiers were discarded. CDR3 identification, clonotype clustering and error correction used MiTCR with a Q25 quality threshold and the strictest error-elimination algorithm. Lower-bound total TCR beta diversity was estimated with a nonparametric unseen species model using Euler transformation. Through fastp at Q25 and MiXCR, TCRdb rebuilt clones from the public reads, retaining in-frame beta chains. Rows with one shared CDR3 protein collapse into an entry with the most common genes and DNA. The authors' filters were not applied to this entry. The sample records hundreds of thousands of distinct CDR3 sequences, around two fifths of which are singletons. Clones ranked in the top ten supply around 21% of the sample.

From cysteine to phenylalanine, the CDR3 is 19 amino acids long. Of the read, only the CDR3 DNA is kept; its 57 bases are in frame from base 1. In the germline V gene, CDR1 corresponds to SGHTA and CDR2 to FQGNSA. Here V drops 5 bases and J drops 1 base, and the junction holds 8 bases not matched to any gene. The sequence was collected from a man aged 60 to 69 in good health. The source material was blood. The chain joins TRBV7-2 to TRBJ2-2, and 15 junctional nucleotides match TRBD2. The DNA sequence follows: TGTGCCAGCAGCGCCAGGCCGGGACTAGCGGGGGGGAACACCGGGGAGCTGTTTTTT. It is translated as CASSARPGLAGGNTGELFF.